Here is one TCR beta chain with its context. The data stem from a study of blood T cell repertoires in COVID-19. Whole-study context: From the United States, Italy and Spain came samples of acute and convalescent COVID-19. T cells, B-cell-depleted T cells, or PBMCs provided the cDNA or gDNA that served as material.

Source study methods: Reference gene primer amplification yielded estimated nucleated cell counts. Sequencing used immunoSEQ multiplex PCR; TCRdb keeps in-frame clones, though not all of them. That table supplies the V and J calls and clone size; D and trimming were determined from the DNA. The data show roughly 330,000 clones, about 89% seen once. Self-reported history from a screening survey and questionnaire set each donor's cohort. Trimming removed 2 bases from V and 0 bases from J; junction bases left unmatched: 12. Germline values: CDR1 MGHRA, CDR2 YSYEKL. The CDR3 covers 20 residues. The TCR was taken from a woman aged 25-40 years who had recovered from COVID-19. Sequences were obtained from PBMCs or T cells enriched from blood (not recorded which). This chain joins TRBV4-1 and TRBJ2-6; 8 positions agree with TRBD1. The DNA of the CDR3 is TGCGCCAGCAGCCAACCTCGGACAGGGAGGAGATACTCTGGGGCCAACGTCCTGACTTTC. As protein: CASSQPRTGRRYSGANVLTF.